This TCR beta chain was captured in a study of cytomegalovirus exposure and HLA in healthy donors. General study results and limits: The number of N-insertions in an Asian-associated ancestry cluster was reportedly below the 666-donor mean in a later analysis. A list of roughly 180 TCR beta chains associated with cytomegalovirus was given.

Concerning this clone: The antigen is unknown.

This CDR3 spans 16 amino acids. Germline CDR1 is SEHNR and CDR2 is FQNEAQ (reference sequence). With 60 Vbeta and 13 Jbeta primers, the PCR was carried out. This table comes from immunoSEQ multiplex PCR, and its TCRdb copy is limited to in-frame clones, with some not included. The sample contains roughly 120,000 clones, less than 75% of which appear only once. This sequence joins TRBV7-9 and TRBJ2-5; 8 positions match TRBD1. The J call may be mistaken, given a closer DNA end match to TRBJ2-7. The sequence was obtained from a woman aged 40 to 49 in good health and CMV-seropositive. Input material: PBMCs. The CDR3 loop reads CASSPSRGRLTYEQYF. In DNA form, the CDR3 reads TGTGCCAGCAGCCCCTCCAGGGGGCGACTTACTTACGAGCAGTACTTC.